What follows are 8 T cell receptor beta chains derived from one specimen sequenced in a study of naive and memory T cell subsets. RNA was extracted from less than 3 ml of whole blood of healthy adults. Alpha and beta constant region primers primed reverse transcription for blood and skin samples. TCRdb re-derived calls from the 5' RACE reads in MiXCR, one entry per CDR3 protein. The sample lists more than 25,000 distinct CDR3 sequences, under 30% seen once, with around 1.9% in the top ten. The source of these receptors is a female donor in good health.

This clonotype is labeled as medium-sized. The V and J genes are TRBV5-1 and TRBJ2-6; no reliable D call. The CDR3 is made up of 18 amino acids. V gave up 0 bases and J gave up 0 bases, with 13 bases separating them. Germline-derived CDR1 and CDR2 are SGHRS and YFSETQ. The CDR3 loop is CASSLARGFFSGANVLTF. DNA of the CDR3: TGCGCCAGCAGCTTGGCGAGAGGATTCTTCTCTGGGGCCAACGTCCTGACTTTC.

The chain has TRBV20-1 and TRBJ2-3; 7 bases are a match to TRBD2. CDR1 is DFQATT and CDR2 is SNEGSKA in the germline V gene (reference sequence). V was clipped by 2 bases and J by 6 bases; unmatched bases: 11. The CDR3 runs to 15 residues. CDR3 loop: CSARPQGGRTDTQYF. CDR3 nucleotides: TGCAGTGCTAGACCCCAGGGCGGGAGAACTGATACGCAGTATTTT.

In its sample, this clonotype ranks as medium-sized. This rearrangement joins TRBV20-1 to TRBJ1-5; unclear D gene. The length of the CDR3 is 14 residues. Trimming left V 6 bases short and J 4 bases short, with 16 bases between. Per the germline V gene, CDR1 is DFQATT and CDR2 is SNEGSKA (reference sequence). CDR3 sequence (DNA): TGCAGTGCCCCGCTTCGTGACGGAAATCAGCCCCAGCATTTT. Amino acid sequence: CSAPLRDGNQPQHF.

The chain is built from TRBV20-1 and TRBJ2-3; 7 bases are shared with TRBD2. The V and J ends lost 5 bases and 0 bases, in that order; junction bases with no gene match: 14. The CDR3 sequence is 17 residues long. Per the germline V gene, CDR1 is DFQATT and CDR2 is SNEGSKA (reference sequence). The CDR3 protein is CSASGGSVGVSTDTQYF. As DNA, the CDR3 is TGCAGTGCTTCGGGCGGGAGCGTCGGCGTCAGCACAGATACGCAGTATTTT.

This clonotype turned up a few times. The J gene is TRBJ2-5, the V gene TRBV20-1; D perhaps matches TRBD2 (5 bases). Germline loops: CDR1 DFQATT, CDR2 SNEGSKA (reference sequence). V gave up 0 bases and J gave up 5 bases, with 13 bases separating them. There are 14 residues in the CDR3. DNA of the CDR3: TGCAGTGCTAGAGATCCACGAGGGCCGGAGACCCAGTACTTC. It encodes CSARDPRGPETQYF.

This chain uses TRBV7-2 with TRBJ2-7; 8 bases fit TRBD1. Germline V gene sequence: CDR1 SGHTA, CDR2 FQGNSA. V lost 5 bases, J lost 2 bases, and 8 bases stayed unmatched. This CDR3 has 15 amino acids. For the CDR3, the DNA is TGTGCCAGCAGCAAAGGACAGGGAACGACCTACGAGCAGTACTTC. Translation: CASSKGQGTTYEQYF. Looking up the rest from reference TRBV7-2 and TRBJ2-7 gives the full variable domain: GAGVSQSPSNKVTEKGKDVELRCDPISGHTALYWYRQSLGQGLEFLIYFQGNSAPDKSGLPSDRFSAERTGGSVSTLTIQRTQQEDSAVYLCASSKGQGTTYEQYFGPGTRLTVT.

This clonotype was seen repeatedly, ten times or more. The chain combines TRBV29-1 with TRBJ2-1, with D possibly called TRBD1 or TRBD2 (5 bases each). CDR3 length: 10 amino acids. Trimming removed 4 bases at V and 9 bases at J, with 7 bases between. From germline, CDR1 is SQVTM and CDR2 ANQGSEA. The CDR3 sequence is CSVGGIEQFF. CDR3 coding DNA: TGCAGCGTTGGGGGGATTGAGCAGTTCTTC.

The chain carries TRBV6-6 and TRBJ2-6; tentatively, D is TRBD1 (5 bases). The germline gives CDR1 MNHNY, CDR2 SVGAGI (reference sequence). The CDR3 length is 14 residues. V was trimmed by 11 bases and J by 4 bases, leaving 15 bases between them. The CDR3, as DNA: TGTGCCCATGGGATAGGGGCCGGGGCCAACGTCCTGACTTTC. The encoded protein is CAHGIGAGANVLTF.